This T cell receptor (beta chain) was captured in a study of response to subunit inactivated influenza vaccine. Study-wide results and limits: Authors suggested few new T cells are recruited by each seasonal influenza vaccination.

TCRdb recomputed calls from the RT-PCR reads with MiXCR, one row per CDR3 protein. The table lists about 780,000 distinct CDR3 sequences, about 18% of them singletons. There are a few counts of this clonotype. Its antigen is undetermined. Sequenced material: PBMCs from blood, taken 4 to 6 days after vaccination. This clonotype originated in a man aged 45-60 years who received an inactivated influenza vaccine.

CDR3 nucleotide sequence: TGTGCCAGCAGCTTAAAGCCGGGACTAGCGGGAGGGACCTACAATGAGCAGTTCTTC. Residues: CASSLKPGLAGGTYNEQFF. The chain links TRBV7-3 to TRBJ2-1; TRBD2 agrees at 16 bases. This CDR3 contains 19 residues. The V segment lost 1 base and the J segment 2 bases; nucleotides outside the gene matches: 5. The germline V gene encodes CDR1 SGHTA and CDR2 FQGTGA.